This T cell receptor (beta chain) was captured in a study of shared clonotypes between healthy human individuals. Trimming took 0 bases from V and 2 from J; bases not matched to a gene: 3. Germline CDR1 is SEHNR and CDR2 is FQNEAQ (reference sequence). The CDR3 has 16 amino acids. This clone occurred a few times. Its cognate antigen is unknown. The same CDR3 can be traced to other DNA sequences in this sample. In the original processing: With immunoSEQ giving junction-only sequences and no quality scores, filtering differed. Assay used: immunoSEQ multiplex PCR; TCRdb lists only in-frame clones, some missing. For V, J and clone size, that table is used; D and trimming come from the DNA. This table holds some 980,000 clones, over 60% found once. Overall study findings and caveats: Memory subsets had estimated richness that was generally smaller than that of naive subsets. The generation probabilities recorded for non-shared clonotypes fell below those of clonotypes shared by all four donors.

Source material: memory CD4+ T cells sorted from blood. Indicated subset: CD45RA-negative fraction. The TCR sequence derives from a young man in good health. The J gene is TRBJ2-1, the V gene TRBV7-9; 8 bases are a match to TRBD2. CDR3 in DNA: TGTGCCAGCAGCTTAGCCTTAGCGGGACCCTACAATGAGCAGTTCTTC. It yields the protein CASSLALAGPYNEQFF.